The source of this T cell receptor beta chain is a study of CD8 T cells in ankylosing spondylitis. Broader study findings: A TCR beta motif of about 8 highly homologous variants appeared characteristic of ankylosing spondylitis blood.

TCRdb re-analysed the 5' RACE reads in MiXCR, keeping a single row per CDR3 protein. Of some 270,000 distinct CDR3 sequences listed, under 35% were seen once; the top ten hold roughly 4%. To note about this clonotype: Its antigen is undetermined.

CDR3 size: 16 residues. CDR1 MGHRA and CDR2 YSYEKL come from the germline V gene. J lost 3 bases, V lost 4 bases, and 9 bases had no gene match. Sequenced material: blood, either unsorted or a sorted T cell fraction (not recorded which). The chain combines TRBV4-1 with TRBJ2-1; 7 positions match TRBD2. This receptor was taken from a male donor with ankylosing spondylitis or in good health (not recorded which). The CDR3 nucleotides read TGCGCCAGCAGCCCCTGGGAGCGGGACGACTACAATGAGCAGTTCTTC. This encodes CASSPWERDDYNEQFF.